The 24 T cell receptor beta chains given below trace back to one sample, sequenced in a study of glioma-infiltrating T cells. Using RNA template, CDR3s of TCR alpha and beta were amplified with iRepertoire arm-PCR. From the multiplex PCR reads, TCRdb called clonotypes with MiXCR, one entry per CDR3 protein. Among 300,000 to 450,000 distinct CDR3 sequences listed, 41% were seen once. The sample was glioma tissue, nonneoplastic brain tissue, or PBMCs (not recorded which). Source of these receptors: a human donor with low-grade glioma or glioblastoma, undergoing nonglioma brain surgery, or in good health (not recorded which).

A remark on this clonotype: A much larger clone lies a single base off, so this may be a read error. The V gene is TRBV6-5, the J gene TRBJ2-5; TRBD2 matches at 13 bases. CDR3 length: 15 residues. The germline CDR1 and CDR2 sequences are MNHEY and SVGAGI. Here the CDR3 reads CDSSSTSGRLETQYF. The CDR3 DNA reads TGTGACAGCAGTTCGACTAGCGGGAGGTTGGAGACCCAGTACTTC.

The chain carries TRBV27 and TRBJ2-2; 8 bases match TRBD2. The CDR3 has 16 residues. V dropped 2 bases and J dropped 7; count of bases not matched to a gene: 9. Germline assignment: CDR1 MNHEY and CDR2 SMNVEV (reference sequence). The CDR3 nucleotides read TGTGCCAGCAGTTTAAGTGGCGGGAGGCCCGGCGGGGAGCTGTTTTTT. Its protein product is CASSLSGGRPGGELFF.

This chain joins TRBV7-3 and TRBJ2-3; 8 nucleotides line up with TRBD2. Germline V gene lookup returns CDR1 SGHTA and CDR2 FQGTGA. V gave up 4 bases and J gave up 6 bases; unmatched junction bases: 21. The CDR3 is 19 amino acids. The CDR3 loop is CASSSPPVGREARGDTQYF. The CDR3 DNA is TGTGCCAGCAGCTCTCCTCCCGTCGGGAGGGAGGCGAGGGGGGATACGCAGTATTTT.

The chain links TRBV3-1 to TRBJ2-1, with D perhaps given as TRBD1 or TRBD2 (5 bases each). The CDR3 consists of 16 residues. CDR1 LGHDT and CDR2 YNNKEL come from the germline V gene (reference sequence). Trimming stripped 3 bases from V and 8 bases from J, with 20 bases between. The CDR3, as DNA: TGTGCCAGCAGCCAGTACCGCCGGACCCGAGGGGATGAGCAGTTCTTC. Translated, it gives CASSQYRRTRGDEQFF.

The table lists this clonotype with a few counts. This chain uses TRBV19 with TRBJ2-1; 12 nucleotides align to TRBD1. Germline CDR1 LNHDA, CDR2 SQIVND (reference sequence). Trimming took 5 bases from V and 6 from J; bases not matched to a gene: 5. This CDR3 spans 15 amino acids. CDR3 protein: CASSWGQGAVNEQFF. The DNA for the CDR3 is TGTGCCAGTAGTTGGGGACAGGGGGCCGTCAATGAGCAGTTCTTC.

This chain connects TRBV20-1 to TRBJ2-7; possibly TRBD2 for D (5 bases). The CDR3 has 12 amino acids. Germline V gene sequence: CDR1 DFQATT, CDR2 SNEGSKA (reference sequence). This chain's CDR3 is CNASLEPYEQYF. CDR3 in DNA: TGCAATGCCTCACTAGAGCCCTACGAGCAGTACTTC.

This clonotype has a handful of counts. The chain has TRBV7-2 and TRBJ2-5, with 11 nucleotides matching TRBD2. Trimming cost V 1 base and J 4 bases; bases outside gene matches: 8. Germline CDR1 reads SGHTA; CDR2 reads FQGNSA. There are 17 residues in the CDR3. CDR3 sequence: CASSLGASGRTVETQYF. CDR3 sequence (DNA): TGTGCCAGCAGCTTAGGGGCTAGCGGGAGGACGGTAGAGACCCAGTACTTC.

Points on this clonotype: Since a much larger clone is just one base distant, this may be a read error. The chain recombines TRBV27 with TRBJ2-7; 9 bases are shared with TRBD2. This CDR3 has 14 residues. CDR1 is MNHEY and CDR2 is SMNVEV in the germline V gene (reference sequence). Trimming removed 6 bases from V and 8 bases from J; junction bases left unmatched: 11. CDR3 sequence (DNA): TGTGCCAGCAGCCCTAGCGGGATAGGTAACAAGCAGTACTTC. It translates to CASSPSGIGNKQYF.

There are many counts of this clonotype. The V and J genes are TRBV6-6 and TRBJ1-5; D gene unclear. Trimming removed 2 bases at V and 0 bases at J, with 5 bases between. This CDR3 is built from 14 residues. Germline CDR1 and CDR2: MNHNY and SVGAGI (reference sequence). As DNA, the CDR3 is TGTGCCAGCAGTTACGACCATAGCAATCAGCCCCAGCATTTT. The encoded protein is CASSYDHSNQPQHF.

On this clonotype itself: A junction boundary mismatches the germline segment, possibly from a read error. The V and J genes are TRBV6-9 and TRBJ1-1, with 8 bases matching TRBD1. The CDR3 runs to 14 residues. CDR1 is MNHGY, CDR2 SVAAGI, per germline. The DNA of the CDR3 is TGTGCCAGCAGTTCAGGGGGCAGCGGCACTGAAGCTTCCTTT. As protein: CASSSGGSGTEASF.

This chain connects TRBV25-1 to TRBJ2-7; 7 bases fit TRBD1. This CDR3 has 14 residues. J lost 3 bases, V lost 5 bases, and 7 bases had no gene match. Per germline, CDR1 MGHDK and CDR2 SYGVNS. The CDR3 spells CASSLGTEDYEQYF. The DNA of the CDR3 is TGTGCCAGCAGTTTAGGGACAGAGGACTACGAGCAGTACTTC.

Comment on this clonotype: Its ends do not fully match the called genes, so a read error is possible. The CDR3 region has the DNA TGCGCCAGCAGCCACCGGGACAGAGAGACAGATAGGCAGTATTTT. Translation gives CASSHRDRETDRQYF. The rearrangement links TRBV4-1 to TRBJ2-3; 7 bases line up with TRBD1. The CDR3 is 15 residues long. Germline V gene lookup returns CDR1 MGHRA and CDR2 YSYEKL.

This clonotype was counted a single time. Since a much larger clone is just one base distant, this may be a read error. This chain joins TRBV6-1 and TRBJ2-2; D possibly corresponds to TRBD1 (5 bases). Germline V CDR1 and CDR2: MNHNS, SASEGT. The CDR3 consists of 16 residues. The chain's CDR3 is CASSLASQENAGELFF. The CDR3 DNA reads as TGTGCCAGCAGTTTGGCATCACAGGAGAACGCCGGGGAGCTGTTTTTT.

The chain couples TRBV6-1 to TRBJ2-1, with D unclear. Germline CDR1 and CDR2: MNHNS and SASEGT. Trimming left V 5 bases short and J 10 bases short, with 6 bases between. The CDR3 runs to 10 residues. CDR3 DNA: TGTGCCAGCAGTTCGCGGGAGCAGTTCTTC. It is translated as CASSSREQFF.

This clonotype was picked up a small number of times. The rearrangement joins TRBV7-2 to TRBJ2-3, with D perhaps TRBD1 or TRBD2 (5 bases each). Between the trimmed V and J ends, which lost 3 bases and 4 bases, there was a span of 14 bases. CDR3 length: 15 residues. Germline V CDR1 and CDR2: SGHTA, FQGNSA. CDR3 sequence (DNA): TGTGCCAGCAGCTTGGTGGGGGTAGGACCAGATACGCAGTATTTT. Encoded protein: CASSLVGVGPDTQYF.

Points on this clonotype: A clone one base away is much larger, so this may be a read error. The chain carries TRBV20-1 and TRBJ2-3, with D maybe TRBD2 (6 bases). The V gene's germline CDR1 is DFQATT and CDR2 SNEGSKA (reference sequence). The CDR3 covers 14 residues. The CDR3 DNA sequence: TGCGGTGCTAGCAGGGACTCTAACACAGATACGCAGTATTTT. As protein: CGASRDSNTDTQYF.

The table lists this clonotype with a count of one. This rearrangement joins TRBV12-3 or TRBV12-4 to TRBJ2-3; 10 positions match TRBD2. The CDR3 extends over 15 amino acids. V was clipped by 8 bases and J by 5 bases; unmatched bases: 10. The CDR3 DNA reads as TGTGCCAGCTCAGGTTGGGCTAGCGGGAGAGATACGCAGTATTTT. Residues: CASSGWASGRDTQYF.

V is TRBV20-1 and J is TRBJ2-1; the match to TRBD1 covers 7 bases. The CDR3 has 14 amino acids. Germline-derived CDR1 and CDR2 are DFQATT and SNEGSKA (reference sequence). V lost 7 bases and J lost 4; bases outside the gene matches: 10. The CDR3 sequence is CSDPGTALYNEQFF. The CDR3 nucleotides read TGCAGTGATCCCGGGACAGCCCTATACAATGAGCAGTTCTTC.

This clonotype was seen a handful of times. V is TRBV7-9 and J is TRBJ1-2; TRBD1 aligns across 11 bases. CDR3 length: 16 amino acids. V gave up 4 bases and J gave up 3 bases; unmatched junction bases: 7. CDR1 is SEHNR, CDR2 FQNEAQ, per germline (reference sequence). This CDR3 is CASSSHMGQGDYGYTF. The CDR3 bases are TGTGCCAGCAGCTCCCATATGGGACAGGGGGACTATGGCTACACCTTC.

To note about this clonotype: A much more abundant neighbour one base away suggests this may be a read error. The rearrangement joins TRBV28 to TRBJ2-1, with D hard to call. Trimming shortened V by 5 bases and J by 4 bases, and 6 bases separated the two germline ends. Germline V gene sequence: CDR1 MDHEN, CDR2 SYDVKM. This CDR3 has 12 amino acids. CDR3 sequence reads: CASSHEYNEQFF. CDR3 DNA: TGTGCCAGCAGTCACGAGTACAATGAGCAGTTCTTC.

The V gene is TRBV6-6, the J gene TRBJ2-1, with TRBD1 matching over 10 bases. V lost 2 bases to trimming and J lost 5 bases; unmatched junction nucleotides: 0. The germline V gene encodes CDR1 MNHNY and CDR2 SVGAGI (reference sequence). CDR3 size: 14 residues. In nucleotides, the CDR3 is TGTGCCAGCAGTTACGGGACAGGGGACAATGAGCAGTTCTTC. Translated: CASSYGTGDNEQFF.

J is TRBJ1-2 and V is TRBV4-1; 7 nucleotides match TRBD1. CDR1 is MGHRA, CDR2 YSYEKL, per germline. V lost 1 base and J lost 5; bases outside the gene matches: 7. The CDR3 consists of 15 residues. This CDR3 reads CASSQADRPTYGYTF. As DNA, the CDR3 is TGCGCCAGCAGCCAAGCGGACAGGCCCACTTATGGCTACACCTTC.

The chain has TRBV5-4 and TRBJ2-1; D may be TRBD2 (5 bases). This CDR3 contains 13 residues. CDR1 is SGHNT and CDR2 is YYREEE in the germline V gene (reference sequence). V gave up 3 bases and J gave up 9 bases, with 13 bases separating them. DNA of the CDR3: TGTGCCAGCAGCTCACTAGTATTCGGTGAGCAGTTCTTC. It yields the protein CASSSLVFGEQFF.

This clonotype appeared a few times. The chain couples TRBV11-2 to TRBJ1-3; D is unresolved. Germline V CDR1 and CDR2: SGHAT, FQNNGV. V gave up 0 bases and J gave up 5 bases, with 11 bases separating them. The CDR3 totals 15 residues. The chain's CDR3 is CASSLERGYRNTIYF. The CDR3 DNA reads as TGTGCCAGCAGCTTAGAGCGGGGATATCGAAACACCATATATTTT.